The 10 T cell receptor beta chains in this list originate from one sample, sequenced in a study of Graves' ophthalmopathy and Graves' hyperthyroidism. TCR beta CDR3 amplification used RNA transcripts. RT-PCR was first run with HTBI primers, then multiplex PCR in a second round. TCRdb reprocessed the multiplex PCR reads via MiXCR and lists one record per CDR3 protein. The table lists some 48,000 distinct CDR3 sequences, about 50% of them singletons. The specimen was peripheral blood. The receptors were sampled from an adult man with Graves' ophthalmopathy.

This clonotype was recorded at least ten times. This sequence joins TRBV6-5 and TRBJ1-2; D not certain. The CDR3 contains 14 residues. Germline assignment: CDR1 MNHEY and CDR2 SVGAGI. V lost 8 bases and J 4 bases, leaving 17 bases between the germline ends. The CDR3 is CASAQATPSYGYTF. The CDR3 DNA is TGTGCCAGCGCCCAGGCAACTCCATCCTATGGCTACACCTTC.

This clonotype has more than one count but fewer than ten. The rearrangement joins TRBV29-1 to TRBJ2-3; a possible D gene is TRBD2 (5 bases). The V and J ends lost 6 bases and 3 bases respectively, with 13 bases between them. Germline CDR1 SQVTM, CDR2 ANQGSEA. The CDR3 spans 13 residues. The chain's CDR3 is CSVLAPRTDTQYF. The CDR3 DNA reads as TGCAGCGTGCTAGCCCCGAGGACAGATACGCAGTATTTT.

This clonotype has at least ten counts. This clone may be a read error of a much larger clone one base away. J is TRBJ1-6 and V is TRBV6-1; possibly TRBD1 for D (6 bases). V shed 5 bases and J shed 10 bases, with 18 bases lying between them. This CDR3 region has 15 residues. The V gene's germline CDR1 is MNHNS and CDR2 SASEGT. The CDR3 region is CASSFDRPGASPLHF. In DNA form, the CDR3 reads TGTGCCAGCAGTTTCGACAGGCCGGGAGCATCACCCCTCCACTTT.

This clonotype was detected once. The rearrangement joins TRBV2 to TRBJ2-3, with 7 positions matching TRBD1. Losses at the gene ends were 7 bases for V and 2 bases for J; bases not matched to a gene: 3. The CDR3 has 13 amino acids. Germline values: CDR1 SNHLY, CDR2 FYNNEI. The CDR3 DNA follows: TGTGCCAGCAAAAGGGGGCACACAGATACGCAGTATTTT. Its protein product is CASKRGHTDTQYF.

This chain joins TRBV10-2 and TRBJ2-1; no firm D call. Germline V CDR1 and CDR2: WSHSY, SAAADI. This CDR3 has 11 residues. Trimming pared 4 bases from V and 8 bases from J, leaving 6 bases between. This CDR3 reads CASSVSDEQFF. The CDR3 DNA sequence: TGCGCCAGCAGTGTGAGCGATGAGCAGTTCTTC.

This chain joins TRBV19 and TRBJ2-3, with D perhaps being TRBD1 or TRBD2 (6 bases each). Trimming left V 4 bases short and J 3 bases short, with 17 bases between. The CDR3 totals 16 residues. Germline lookup yields CDR1 LNHDA and CDR2 SQIVND (reference sequence). CDR3 region: CASSSGPGAGTDTQYF. The CDR3 coding sequence is TGTGCCAGTAGTAGTGGGCCGGGGGCTGGGACAGATACGCAGTATTTT.

The chain is built from TRBV27 and TRBJ1-6, with TRBD1 matching over 10 bases. This CDR3 spans 14 amino acids. In germline, CDR1 is MNHEY, CDR2 SMNVEV (reference sequence). V lost 5 bases, J lost 9 bases, and 4 bases stayed unmatched. The CDR3 nucleotides read TGTGCCAGCAGTCGAGGACAGGGGGGTTCACCCCTCCACTTT. Protein: CASSRGQGGSPLHF.

The V gene is TRBV10-3, the J gene TRBJ1-2; perhaps TRBD1 as D (5 bases). This CDR3 is 13 amino acids long. Germline CDR1 ENHRY, CDR2 SYGVKD. V dropped 10 bases and J dropped 0 bases, with 12 bases sitting between them. CDR3 sequence reads: CATLQETNYGYTF. In DNA form, the CDR3 reads TGTGCCACTTTACAGGAGACTAACTATGGCTACACCTTC.

This rearrangement joins TRBV10-1 to TRBJ2-7; tentative D call: TRBD2 (5 bases). Trimming took off 8 bases at V and 0 bases at J, with 11 bases between the two ends. The CDR3 runs 13 residues. Germline CDR1 is WNHNN and CDR2 is SYGVQD (reference sequence). CDR3 DNA: TGCGCCAGCGCTATGGGGAGCTCCTACGAGCAGTACTTC. Translated, it gives CASAMGSSYEQYF.

About this clonotype: An end of the junction does not agree with germline; a read error may underlie this. The chain is built from TRBV4-1 and TRBJ2-7; the match to TRBD1 covers 7 bases. CDR3 length: 16 residues. Germline V gives CDR1 MGHRA, CDR2 YSYEKL. DNA of the CDR3: TGCGCCAGCAGCCCTTCCCGGGGCAGGGGGTACTACGAGCGGTACTTC. Amino acid sequence: CASSPSRGRGYYERYF.